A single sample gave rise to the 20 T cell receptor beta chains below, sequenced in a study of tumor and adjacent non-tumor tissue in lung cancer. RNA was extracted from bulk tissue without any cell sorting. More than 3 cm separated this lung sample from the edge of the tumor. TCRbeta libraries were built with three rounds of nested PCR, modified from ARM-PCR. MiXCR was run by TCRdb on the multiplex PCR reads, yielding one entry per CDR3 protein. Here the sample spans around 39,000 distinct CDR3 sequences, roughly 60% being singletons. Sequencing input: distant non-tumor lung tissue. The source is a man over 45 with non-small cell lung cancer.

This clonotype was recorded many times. The DNA of the CDR3 is TGCGCCAGCTTCCCCCAACAGGGATATGAGACCCAGTACTTC. It specifies CASFPQQGYETQYF. The chain combines TRBV10-1 with TRBJ2-5; possibly TRBD1 for D (6 bases). This CDR3 comprises 14 residues. V lost 8 bases to trimming and J lost 5 bases, with 18 bases between them. The germline gives CDR1 WNHNN, CDR2 SYGVQD (reference sequence).

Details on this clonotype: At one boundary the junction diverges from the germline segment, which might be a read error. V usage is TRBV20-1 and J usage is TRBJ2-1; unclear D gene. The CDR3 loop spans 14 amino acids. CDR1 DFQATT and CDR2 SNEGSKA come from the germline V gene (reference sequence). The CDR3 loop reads CCAQGSVLYNEQFF. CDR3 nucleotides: TGCTGTGCTCAAGGGTCAGTACTCTACAATGAGCAGTTCTTC.

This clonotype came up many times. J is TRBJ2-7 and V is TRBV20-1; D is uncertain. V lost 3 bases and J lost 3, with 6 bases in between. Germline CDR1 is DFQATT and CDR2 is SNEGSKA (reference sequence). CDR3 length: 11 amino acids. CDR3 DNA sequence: TGCAGTGCTAGCCAGAGCTACGAGCAGTACTTC. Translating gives CSASQSYEQYF.

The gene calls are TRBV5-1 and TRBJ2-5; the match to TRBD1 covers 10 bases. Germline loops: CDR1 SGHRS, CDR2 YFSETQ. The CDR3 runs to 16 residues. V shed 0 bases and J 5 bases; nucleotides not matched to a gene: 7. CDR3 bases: TGCGCCAGCAGCTTGGCCGGGACAGGGGACCGGGAGACCCAGTACTTC. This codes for CASSLAGTGDRETQYF.

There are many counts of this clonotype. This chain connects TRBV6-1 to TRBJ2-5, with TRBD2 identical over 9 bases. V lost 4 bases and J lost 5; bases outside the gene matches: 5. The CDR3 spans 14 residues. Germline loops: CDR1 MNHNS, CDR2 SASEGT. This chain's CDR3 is CASSATSGRETQYF. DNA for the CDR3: TGTGCCAGCAGTGCGACTAGCGGTCGGGAGACCCAGTACTTC.

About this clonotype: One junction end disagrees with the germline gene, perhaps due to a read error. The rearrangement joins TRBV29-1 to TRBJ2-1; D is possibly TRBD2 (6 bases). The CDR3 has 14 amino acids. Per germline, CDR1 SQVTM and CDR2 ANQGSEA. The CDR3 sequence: CSVIRIAVYSEQFF. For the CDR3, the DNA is TGCAGCGTCATTCGGATAGCGGTATACAGTGAGCAATTCTTC.

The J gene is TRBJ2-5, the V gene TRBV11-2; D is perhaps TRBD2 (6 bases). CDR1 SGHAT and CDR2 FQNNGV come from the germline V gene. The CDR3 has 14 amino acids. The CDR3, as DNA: TGTACCGGCAGCACCTGGACTACCCAAGAGACCCAGTACTTC. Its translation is CTGSTWTTQETQYF.

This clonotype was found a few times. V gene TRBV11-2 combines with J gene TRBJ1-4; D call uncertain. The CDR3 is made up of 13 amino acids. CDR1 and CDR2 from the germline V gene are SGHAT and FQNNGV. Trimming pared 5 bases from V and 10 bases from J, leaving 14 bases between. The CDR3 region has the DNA TGTGCCAGCAGCCCCCGCGACGCTGGAAAACTGTTTTTT. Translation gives CASSPRDAGKLFF.

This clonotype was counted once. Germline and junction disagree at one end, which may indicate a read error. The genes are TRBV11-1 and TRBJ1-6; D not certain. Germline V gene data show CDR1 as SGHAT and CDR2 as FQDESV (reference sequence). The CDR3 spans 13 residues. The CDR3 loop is CASSKEEISPLYF. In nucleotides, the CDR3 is TGTGCCAGCAGCAAAGAGGAGATATCACCCCTCTACTTT.

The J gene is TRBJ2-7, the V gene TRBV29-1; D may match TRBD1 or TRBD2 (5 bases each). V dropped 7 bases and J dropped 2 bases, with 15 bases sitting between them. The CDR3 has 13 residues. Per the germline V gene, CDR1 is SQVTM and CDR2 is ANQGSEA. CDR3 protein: CSAVTGATYEQYF. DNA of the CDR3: TGCAGCGCCGTTACCGGGGCAACCTACGAGCAGTACTTC.

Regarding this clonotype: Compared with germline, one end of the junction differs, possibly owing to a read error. This chain's CDR3 is CTARRASGKRDEQFF. For the CDR3, the DNA is TGCACTGCTAGAAGGGCTAGCGGGAAGAGGGATGAGCAGTTCTTC. J is TRBJ2-1 and V is TRBV20-1, with 9 bases fitting TRBD2. Germline V CDR1 and CDR2: DFQATT, SNEGSKA (reference sequence). The CDR3 has 15 residues.

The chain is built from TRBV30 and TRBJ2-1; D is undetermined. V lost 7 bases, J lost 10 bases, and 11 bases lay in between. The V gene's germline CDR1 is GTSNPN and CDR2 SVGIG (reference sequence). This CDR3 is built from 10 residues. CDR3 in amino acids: CAYGAREQFF. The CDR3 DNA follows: TGTGCCTATGGCGCGAGGGAGCAGTTCTTC. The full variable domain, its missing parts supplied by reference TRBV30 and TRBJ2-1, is SQTIHQWPATLVQPVGSPLSLECTVEGTSNPNLYWYRQAAGRGLQLLFYSVGIGQISSEVPQNLSASRPQDRQFILSSKKLLLSDSGFYLCAYGAREQFFGPGTRLTVL.

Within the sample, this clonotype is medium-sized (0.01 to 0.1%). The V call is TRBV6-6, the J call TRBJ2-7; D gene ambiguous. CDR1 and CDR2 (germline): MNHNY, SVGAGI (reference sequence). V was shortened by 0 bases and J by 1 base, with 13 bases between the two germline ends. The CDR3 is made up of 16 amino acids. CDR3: CASSYSTEKQSYEQYF. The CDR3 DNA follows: TGTGCCAGCAGTTACTCGACGGAGAAACAATCCTACGAGCAGTACTTC.

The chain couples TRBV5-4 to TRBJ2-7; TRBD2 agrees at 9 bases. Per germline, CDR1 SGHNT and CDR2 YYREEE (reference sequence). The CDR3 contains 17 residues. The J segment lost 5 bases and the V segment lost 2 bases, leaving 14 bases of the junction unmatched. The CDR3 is CASSFGDLAGDAHEQYF. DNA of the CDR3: TGTGCCAGCAGCTTCGGAGACTTAGCGGGAGACGCACACGAGCAGTACTTC.

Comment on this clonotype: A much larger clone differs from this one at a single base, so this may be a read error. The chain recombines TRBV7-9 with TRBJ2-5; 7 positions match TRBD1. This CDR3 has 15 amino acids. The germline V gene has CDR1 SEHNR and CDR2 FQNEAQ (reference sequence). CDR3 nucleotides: TGTGCCAGGAGCTTACGAGCCCAGGGGGAAGAGACCCAGTACTTC. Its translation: CARSLRAQGEETQYF.

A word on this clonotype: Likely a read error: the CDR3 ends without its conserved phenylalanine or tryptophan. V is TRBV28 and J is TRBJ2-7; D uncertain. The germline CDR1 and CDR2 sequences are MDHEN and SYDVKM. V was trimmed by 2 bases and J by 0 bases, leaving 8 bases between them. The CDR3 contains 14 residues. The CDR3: CASSLAAYSYEQYL. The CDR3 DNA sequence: TGTGCCAGCAGTTTAGCGGCATACTCCTACGAGCAGTACTTA.

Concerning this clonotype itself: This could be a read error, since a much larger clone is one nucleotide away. In DNA form, the CDR3 reads TGTGCCAGCAGCACCTCAGGGGCTTTAAATCAAGAGACCCTGTACTTC. Translating gives CASSTSGALNQETLYF. The V gene is TRBV28, the J gene TRBJ2-5; tentative D call: TRBD1 (6 bases). CDR1 MDHEN and CDR2 SYDVKM come from the germline V gene. The CDR3 contains 16 residues.

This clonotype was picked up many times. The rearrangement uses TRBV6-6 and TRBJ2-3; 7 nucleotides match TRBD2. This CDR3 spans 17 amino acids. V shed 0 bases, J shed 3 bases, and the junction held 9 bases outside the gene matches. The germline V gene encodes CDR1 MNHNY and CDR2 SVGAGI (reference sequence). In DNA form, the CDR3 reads TGTGCCAGCAGTTACTCGGGGGAGGGTGCTTTTACAGATACGCAGTATTTT. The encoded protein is CASSYSGEGAFTDTQYF.

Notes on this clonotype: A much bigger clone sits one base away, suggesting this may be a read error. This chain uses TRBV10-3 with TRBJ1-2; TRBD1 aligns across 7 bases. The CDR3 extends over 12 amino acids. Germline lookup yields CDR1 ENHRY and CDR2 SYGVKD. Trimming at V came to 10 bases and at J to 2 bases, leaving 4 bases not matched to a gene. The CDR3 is CATRGQNYGYTF. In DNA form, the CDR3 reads TGTGCCACCAGGGGACAGAACTATGGCTACACCTTC.

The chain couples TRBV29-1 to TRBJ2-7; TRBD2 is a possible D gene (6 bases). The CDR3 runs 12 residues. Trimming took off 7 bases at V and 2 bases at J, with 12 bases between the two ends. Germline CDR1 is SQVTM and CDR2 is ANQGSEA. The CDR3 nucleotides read TGCAGCGGGGGGGTGCGCCCCTACGAGCAGTACTTC. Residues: CSGGVRPYEQYF.